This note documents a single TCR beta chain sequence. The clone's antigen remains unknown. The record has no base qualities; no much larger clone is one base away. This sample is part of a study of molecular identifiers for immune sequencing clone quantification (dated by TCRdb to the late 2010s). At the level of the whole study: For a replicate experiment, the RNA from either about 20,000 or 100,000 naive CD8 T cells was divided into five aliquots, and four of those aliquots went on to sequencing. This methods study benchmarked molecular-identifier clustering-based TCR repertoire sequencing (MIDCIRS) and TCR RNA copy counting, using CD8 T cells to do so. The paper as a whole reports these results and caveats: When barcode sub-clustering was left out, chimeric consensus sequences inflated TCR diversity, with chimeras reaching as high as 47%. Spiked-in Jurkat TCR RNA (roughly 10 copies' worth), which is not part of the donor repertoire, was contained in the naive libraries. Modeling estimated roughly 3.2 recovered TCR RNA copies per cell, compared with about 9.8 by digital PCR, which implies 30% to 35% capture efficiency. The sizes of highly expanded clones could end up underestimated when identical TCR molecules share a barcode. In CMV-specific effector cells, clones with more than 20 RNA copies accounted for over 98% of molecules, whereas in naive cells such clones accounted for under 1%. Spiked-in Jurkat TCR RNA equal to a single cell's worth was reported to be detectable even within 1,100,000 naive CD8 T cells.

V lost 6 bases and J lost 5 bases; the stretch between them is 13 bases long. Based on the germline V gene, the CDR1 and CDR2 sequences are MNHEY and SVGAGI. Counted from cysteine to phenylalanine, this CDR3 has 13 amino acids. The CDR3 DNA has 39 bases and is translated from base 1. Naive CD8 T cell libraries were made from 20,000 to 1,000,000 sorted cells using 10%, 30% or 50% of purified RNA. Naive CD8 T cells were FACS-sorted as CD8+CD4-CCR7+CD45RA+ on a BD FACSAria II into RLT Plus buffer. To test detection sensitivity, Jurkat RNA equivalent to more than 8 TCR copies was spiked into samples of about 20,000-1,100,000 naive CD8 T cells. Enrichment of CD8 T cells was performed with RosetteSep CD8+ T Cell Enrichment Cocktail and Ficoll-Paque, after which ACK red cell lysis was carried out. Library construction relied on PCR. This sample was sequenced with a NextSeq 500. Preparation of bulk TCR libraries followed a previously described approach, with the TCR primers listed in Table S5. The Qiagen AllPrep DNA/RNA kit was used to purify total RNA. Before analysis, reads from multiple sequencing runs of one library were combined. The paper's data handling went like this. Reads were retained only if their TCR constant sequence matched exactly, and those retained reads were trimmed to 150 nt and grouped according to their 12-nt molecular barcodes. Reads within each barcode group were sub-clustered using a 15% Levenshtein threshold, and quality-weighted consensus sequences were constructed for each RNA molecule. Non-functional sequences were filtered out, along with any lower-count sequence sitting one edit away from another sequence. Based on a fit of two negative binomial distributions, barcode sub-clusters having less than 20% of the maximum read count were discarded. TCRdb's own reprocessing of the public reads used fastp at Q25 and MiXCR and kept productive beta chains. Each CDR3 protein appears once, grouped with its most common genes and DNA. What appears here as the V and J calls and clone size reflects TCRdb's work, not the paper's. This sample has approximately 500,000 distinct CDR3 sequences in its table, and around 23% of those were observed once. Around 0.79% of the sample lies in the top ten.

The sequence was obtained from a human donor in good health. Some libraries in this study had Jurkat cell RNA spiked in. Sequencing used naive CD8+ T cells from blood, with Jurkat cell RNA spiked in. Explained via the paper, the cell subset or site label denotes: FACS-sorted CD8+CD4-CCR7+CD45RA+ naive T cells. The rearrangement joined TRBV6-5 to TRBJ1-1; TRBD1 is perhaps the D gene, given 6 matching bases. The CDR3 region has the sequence CASSYGGRTEAFF. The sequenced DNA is TGTGCCAGCAGCTACGGGGGGCGGACTGAAGCTTTCTTT.